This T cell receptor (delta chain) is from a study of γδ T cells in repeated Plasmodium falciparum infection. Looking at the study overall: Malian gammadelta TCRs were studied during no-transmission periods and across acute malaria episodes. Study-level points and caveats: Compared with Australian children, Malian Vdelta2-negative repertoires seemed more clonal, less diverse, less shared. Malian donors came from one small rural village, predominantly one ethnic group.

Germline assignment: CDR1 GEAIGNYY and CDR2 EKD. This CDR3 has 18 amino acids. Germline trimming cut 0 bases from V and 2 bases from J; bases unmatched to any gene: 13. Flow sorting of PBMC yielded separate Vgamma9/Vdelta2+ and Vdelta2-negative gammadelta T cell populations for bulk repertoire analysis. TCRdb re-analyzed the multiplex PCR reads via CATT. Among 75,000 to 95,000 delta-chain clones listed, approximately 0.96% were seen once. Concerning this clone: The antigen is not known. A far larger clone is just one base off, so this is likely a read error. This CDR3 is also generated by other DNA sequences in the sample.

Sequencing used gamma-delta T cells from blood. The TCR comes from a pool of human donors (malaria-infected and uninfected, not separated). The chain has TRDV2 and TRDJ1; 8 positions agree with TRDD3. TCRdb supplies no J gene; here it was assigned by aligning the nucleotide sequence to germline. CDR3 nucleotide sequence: TGTGCCTGTGACACCGTCTCGGGATACGCGGGGTATACCGATAAACTCATCTTT. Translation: CACDTVSGYAGYTDKLIF.